The clone carrying this T cell receptor beta chain was counted between two and nine times. TCRdb recomputed calls from the 5' RACE reads with MiXCR, one row per CDR3 protein. The sample contains 200,000 to 250,000 distinct CDR3 sequences, approximately 7.3% of which appear only once. This entry is derived from a study of identical twins. Germline values: CDR1 MNHNS, CDR2 SASEGT. V shed 5 bases and J 3 bases; nucleotides not matched to a gene: 3. The length of the CDR3 is 14 residues. This same sample was also taken into another study, of yellow fever vaccine responses in identical twins.

The V call is TRBV6-1, the J call TRBJ2-5, with TRBD1 matching over 10 bases. The material sequenced was CD8+ T cells sorted from blood. This TCR was sampled from a woman aged 18-29 years in good health. The CDR3 loop reads CASSTGTGEETQYF. CDR3 in DNA: TGTGCCAGCAGTACCGGGACAGGGGAAGAGACCCAGTACTTC.